The next 16 T cell receptor beta chains were all read from a single sample in a study of T cell repertoires in cytomegalovirus infection. These receptors lack a known antigen. A single record per CDR3 protein comes from TCRdb applying MiXCR to the reads. The sample has hundreds of thousands of distinct CDR3 sequences; less than 35% are singletons. This sample comprised cultured CD8+ T cells from PBMCs, obtained from culture after CMV antigen stimulation. The source is a human donor in good health (CMV status not recorded). Some clones in this sample may be carry-over from other donors' samples.

The V and J genes are TRBV29-1 and TRBJ1-1; D gene ambiguous. The length of the CDR3 is 12 residues. V was trimmed by 4 bases and J by 2 bases, leaving 8 bases between them. CDR1 and CDR2 from the germline V gene are SQVTM and ANQGSEA. Here the CDR3 DNA reads TGCAGCGTTGGGACTAGTAACACTGAAGCTTTCTTT. The encoded protein is CSVGTSNTEAFF.

The chain recombines TRBV19 with TRBJ2-3; weak D call: TRBD2 (5 bases). CDR1 and CDR2 from the germline V gene are LNHDA and SQIVND (reference sequence). There are 16 residues in the CDR3. The germline V and J ends were trimmed by 4 bases and 2 bases, with 16 bases remaining between them. In DNA form, the CDR3 reads TGTGCCAGTAGTACCGACTACCGCGACCCCACAGATACGCAGTATTTT. Its translation is CASSTDYRDPTDTQYF.

In its sample, this clonotype was seen a few times. V is TRBV4-1 and J is TRBJ2-1; D call uncertain. The CDR3 extends over 15 amino acids. Germline values: CDR1 MGHRA, CDR2 YSYEKL. The ends were cut back, 0 bases at V and 4 bases at J, with 10 bases in the middle. The CDR3 loop is CASSQDIGGYNEQFF. In nucleotides, the CDR3 is TGCGCCAGCAGCCAAGACATAGGCGGTTACAATGAGCAGTTCTTC.

This clonotype has just a few counts. A junction end diverges from the germline sequence, so it may reflect a read error. The chain combines TRBV5-3 with TRBJ2-7; D is unclear. TRBV5-3 is reported as an ORF; its role is uncertain. The CDR3 sequence is 14 residues long. The CDR3 region is CASSFWGGVDEQYF. Written as DNA, the CDR3 is TGTGCCAGCAGCTTTTGGGGTGGGGTGGACGAGCAGTACTTC.

The chain carries TRBV12-3 or TRBV12-4 and TRBJ1-2; tentatively, D is TRBD1 (6 bases). The germline V and J ends were trimmed by 5 bases and 1 base, with 17 bases remaining between them. This CDR3 has 16 amino acids. CDR3 sequence: CASSDLGTPFNYGYTF. The DNA of the CDR3 is TGTGCCAGCAGTGATTTGGGGACACCCTTTAACTATGGCTACACCTTC.

In this sample, this clonotype turned up a few times. The chain employs TRBV27 and TRBJ2-1; D unclear. CDR1 is MNHEY and CDR2 is SMNVEV in the germline V gene (reference sequence). Trimming stripped 3 bases from V and 5 bases from J, with 8 bases between. The CDR3 spans 13 residues. The CDR3 DNA follows: TGTGCCAGCAGTTTCGTCCGGGACAATGAGCAGTTCTTC. Translated, it gives CASSFVRDNEQFF.

This clonotype appeared many times. This chain links TRBV7-6 with TRBJ2-5; D perhaps matches TRBD1 (5 bases). Between the trimmed V and J ends, which lost 9 bases and 3 bases, there was a span of 14 bases. The CDR3 has 13 residues. Germline V gene lookup returns CDR1 SGHVS and CDR2 FNYEAQ. The CDR3 loop reads CASTGSAEETQYF. Written as DNA, the CDR3 is TGTGCCAGTACAGGCTCGGCCGAAGAGACCCAGTACTTC. The full variable domain, with the rest looked up from reference TRBV7-6 and TRBJ2-5, is GAGVSQSPRYKVTKRGQDVALRCDPISGHVSLYWYRQALGQGPEFLTYFNYEAQQDKSGLPNDRFSAERPEGSISTLTIQRTEQRDSAMYRCASTGSAEETQYFGPGTRLLVL.

This chain uses TRBV27 with TRBJ1-1; unclear D gene. The germline V gene encodes CDR1 MNHEY and CDR2 SMNVEV (reference sequence). The germline V and J ends were trimmed by 5 bases and 0 bases, with 13 bases remaining between them. This CDR3 has 15 amino acids. The CDR3 nucleotides read TGTGCCAGCAGTCCGGTACACACAATGAACACTGAAGCTTTCTTT. Translation gives CASSPVHTMNTEAFF.

V and J are TRBV15 and TRBJ2-5; D ambiguous. Trimming removed 8 bases from V and 5 bases from J, with 15 bases in between. CDR3 length: 13 amino acids. From germline, CDR1 is LNHNV and CDR2 YYDKDF (reference sequence). The CDR3 nucleotides are TGTGCCACCCGCCCCCCAGGTGGGGAGACCCAGTACTTC. It translates to CATRPPGGETQYF.

The genes are TRBV6-2 or TRBV6-3 and TRBJ2-7; a weak D match, TRBD1 (5 bases). Per the germline V gene, CDR1 is MNHEY and CDR2 is SVGEGT. Trimming stripped 1 base from V and 1 base from J, with 11 bases between. The CDR3 is 15 residues long. CDR3 in amino acids: CASSYFSGISYEQYF. The CDR3 DNA sequence: TGTGCCAGCAGTTACTTCTCAGGGATATCCTACGAGCAGTACTTC.

As DNA, the CDR3 is TGTGCCAGCGGCCACCCGGGGCTGGCCGCTTTCTTT. As protein: CASGHPGLAAFF. The V gene is TRBV27, the J gene TRBJ1-1, with D maybe TRBD1 (5 bases). Germline V gene lookup returns CDR1 MNHEY and CDR2 SMNVEV (reference sequence). The CDR3 sequence is 12 residues long. V was shortened by 8 bases and J by 11 bases, with 18 bases between the two germline ends.

The chain employs TRBV4-1 and TRBJ2-5; maybe TRBD2 (6 bases). Germline loops: CDR1 MGHRA, CDR2 YSYEKL. Trimming cost V 1 base and J 5 bases, with 8 bases left between them. The CDR3 is 13 amino acids. CDR3 DNA: TGCGCCAGCAGCCAAGTAGCGGCGGAGACCCAGTACTTC. This encodes CASSQVAAETQYF.

V and J are TRBV10-3 and TRBJ1-2, with 7 positions matching TRBD1. The junction had 7 bases not matched to a gene; V was cut back by 6 bases and J by 3 bases. Germline V lookup: CDR1 ENHRY, CDR2 SYGVKD. CDR3 size: 14 residues. The CDR3 DNA follows: TGTGCCATCAGAACAGGGGCGAGTGACTATGGCTACACCTTC. Amino acid sequence: CAIRTGASDYGYTF.

This clonotype was found a few times. This chain links TRBV6-1 with TRBJ2-4; 10 positions match TRBD1. In germline, CDR1 is MNHNS, CDR2 SASEGT. The V segment lost 6 bases and the J segment 7 bases; nucleotides outside the gene matches: 6. This CDR3 spans 14 amino acids. In DNA form, the CDR3 reads TGTGCCAGCAGGGCCGGGACAGGGGTGAACATTCAGTACTTC. Amino acid sequence: CASRAGTGVNIQYF.

This clonotype was counted only a few times. This chain joins TRBV27 and TRBJ2-5; no reliable D call. V lost 5 bases and J 5 bases, leaving 12 bases between the germline ends. The CDR3 is 13 residues long. CDR1 and CDR2 (germline): MNHEY, SMNVEV (reference sequence). The CDR3 spells CASSPPPPETQYF. The CDR3 coding sequence is TGTGCCAGCAGTCCCCCTCCTCCCGAGACCCAGTACTTC.

The chain is built from TRBV19 and TRBJ1-4; 8 bases are a match to TRBD1. The CDR3 runs 19 residues. The junction had 19 bases not matched to a gene; V was cut back by 6 bases and J by 4 bases. CDR1 is LNHDA, CDR2 SQIVND, per germline (reference sequence). CDR3 in amino acids: CASSPTGGGRPILNEKLFF. CDR3 DNA sequence: TGTGCCAGTAGCCCTACAGGGGGAGGACGTCCAATCCTTAATGAAAAACTGTTTTTT.